These 11 T cell receptor beta chains were sequenced from one sample in a study of type 1 and type 2 diabetes patients. PCR was run on genomic DNA. Amplification of the beta chain CDR3 used 30 forward and 13 reverse multiplex primers. TCRdb reprocessed the multiplex PCR reads with MiXCR, giving one entry per CDR3 protein. This table holds some 250,000 distinct CDR3 sequences, 47% found once. The sequencing sample was made of peripheral blood mononuclear cells (PBMCs). All receptors come from a young man with type 2 diabetes.

In this sample, this clonotype turned up a few times. This chain links TRBV30 with TRBJ2-2; a weak D match, TRBD1 (7 bases). The CDR3 consists of 14 residues. The germline V gene has CDR1 GTSNPN and CDR2 SVGIG (reference sequence). The V end was cut by 4 bases, the J end by 1 base, with 10 bases between. CDR3 sequence: CAWTGGLNTGELFF. In DNA form, the CDR3 reads TGTGCCTGGACAGGGGGGCTGAACACCGGGGAGCTGTTTTTT.

J is TRBJ1-2 and V is TRBV19, with D unresolved. From germline, CDR1 is LNHDA and CDR2 SQIVND (reference sequence). V was cut by 6 bases and J by 4 bases, with 9 bases left in between. The CDR3 is made up of 12 amino acids. CDR3: CASRRTSYGYTF. The CDR3 DNA reads TGTGCCAGTAGACGGACGAGCTATGGCTACACCTTC.

The J gene is TRBJ2-1, the V gene TRBV15; 9 bases match TRBD2. The CDR3 runs 21 residues. CDR1 and CDR2 (germline): LNHNV, YYDKDF (reference sequence). The V segment lost 3 bases and the J segment 4 bases; nucleotides outside the gene matches: 22. The DNA for the CDR3 is TGTGCCACCAGCAGGGATTCTGCAACAGTGTGGGGACTAGCTGATTACAATGAGCAGTTCTTC. Translated, it gives CATSRDSATVWGLADYNEQFF.

In its sample, this clonotype was seen a few times. The chain uses TRBV2 and TRBJ1-1; D is possibly TRBD1 (6 bases). The V gene lost 4 bases and the J gene lost 3 bases, with 12 bases spanning the gap. From germline, CDR1 is SNHLY and CDR2 FYNNEI. There are 14 residues in the CDR3. The CDR3 DNA sequence: TGTGCCAGCAGTGTACAGGGATTCGACACTGAAGCTTTCTTT. It yields the protein CASSVQGFDTEAFF.

This chain joins TRBV20-1 and TRBJ1-5, with a weak D call TRBD1 (5 bases). V was clipped by 5 bases and J by 6 bases, with 11 bases between them. Germline CDR1 reads DFQATT; CDR2 reads SNEGSKA (reference sequence). The CDR3 sequence is 12 residues long. The CDR3: CSAALGGQPQHF. DNA of the CDR3: TGCAGTGCTGCCTTGGGGGGTCAGCCCCAGCATTTT.

This clonotype was seen only a few times. The chain uses TRBV19 and TRBJ1-4; weak D call: TRBD1 (5 bases). The CDR3 loop spans 15 amino acids. In germline, CDR1 is LNHDA, CDR2 SQIVND (reference sequence). V lost 7 bases and J lost 5, with 17 bases in between. CDR3 sequence (DNA): TGTGCCAGTAAGCAGAGGGGACGGAGAAATGAAAAACTGTTTTTT. It translates to CASKQRGRRNEKLFF.

V gene TRBV10-3 combines with J gene TRBJ2-3, with 9 bases matching TRBD1. The J segment lost 4 bases and the V segment lost 4 bases, leaving 3 bases of the junction unmatched. This CDR3 has 14 amino acids. Per the germline V gene, CDR1 is ENHRY and CDR2 is SYGVKD. CDR3 protein: CAISGDRAPDTQYF. The CDR3 DNA is TGTGCCATCAGTGGGGACAGGGCCCCAGATACGCAGTATTTT.

This chain links TRBV4-1 with TRBJ1-1; D perhaps matches TRBD1 (6 bases). Germline CDR1 is MGHRA and CDR2 is YSYEKL. This CDR3 spans 14 amino acids. V shed 5 bases and J shed 1 base, with 11 bases lying between them. The CDR3 region has the DNA TGCGCCAGCAGCTTCGCGACAGGGAACACTGAAGCTTTCTTT. It codes for CASSFATGNTEAFF.

This chain connects TRBV20-1 to TRBJ1-6; tentative D call: TRBD1 (6 bases). The CDR3 extends over 15 amino acids. The ends were cut back, 6 bases at V and 0 bases at J, with 12 bases in the middle. CDR1 and CDR2 (germline): DFQATT, SNEGSKA (reference sequence). The CDR3 is CSAIQDSSYNSPLHF. As DNA, the CDR3 is TGCAGTGCGATCCAGGACAGCTCCTATAATTCACCCCTCCACTTT.

Details on this clonotype: In this CDR3 the conserved last residue, phenylalanine or tryptophan, is missing, so a read error is likely. This chain links TRBV12-3 or TRBV12-4 with TRBJ1-1; 10 positions match TRBD1. CDR3 size: 16 residues. Trimming at V came to 4 bases and at J to 3 bases, leaving 8 bases not matched to a gene. The DNA of the CDR3 is TGTGCCAGCAGTTCAGGGACAGGGGTCCGGGACACTGAAGCTTTCCTT. Translation: CASSSGTGVRDTEAFL.

The V and J genes are TRBV12-3 or TRBV12-4 and TRBJ1-1; unclear D gene. The CDR3 has 13 amino acids. Trimming removed 5 bases from V and 2 bases from J, with 9 bases in between. CDR3 amino acids: CASSTPSNTEAFF. DNA for the CDR3: TGTGCCAGCAGTACCCCCAGTAACACTGAAGCTTTCTTT.